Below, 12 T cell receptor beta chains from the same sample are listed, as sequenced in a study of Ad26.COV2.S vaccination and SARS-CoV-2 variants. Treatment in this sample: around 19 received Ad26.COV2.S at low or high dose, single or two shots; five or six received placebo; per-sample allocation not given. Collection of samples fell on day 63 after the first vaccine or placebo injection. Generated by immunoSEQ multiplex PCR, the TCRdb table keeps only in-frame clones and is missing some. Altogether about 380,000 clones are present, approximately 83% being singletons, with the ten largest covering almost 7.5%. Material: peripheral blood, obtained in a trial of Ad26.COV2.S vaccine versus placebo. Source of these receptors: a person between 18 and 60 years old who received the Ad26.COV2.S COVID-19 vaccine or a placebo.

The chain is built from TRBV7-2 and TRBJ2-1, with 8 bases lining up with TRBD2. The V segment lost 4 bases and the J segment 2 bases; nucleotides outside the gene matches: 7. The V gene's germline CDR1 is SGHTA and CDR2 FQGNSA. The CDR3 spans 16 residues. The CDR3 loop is CASSSARTSPYNEQFF. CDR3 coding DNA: TGTGCCAGCAGCTCTGCCCGGACTAGCCCCTACAATGAGCAGTTCTTC.

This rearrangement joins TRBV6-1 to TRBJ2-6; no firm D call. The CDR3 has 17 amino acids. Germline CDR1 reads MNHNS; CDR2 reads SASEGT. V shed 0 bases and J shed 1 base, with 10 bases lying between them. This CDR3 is CASSEASQMSGANVLTF. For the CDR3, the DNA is TGTGCCAGCAGTGAAGCCTCCCAGATGTCTGGGGCCAACGTCCTGACTTTC.

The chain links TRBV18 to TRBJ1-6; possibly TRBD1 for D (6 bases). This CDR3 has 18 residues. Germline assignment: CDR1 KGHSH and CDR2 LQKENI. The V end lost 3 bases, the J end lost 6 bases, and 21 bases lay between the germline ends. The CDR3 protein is CASSPFEAGGFANSPLHF. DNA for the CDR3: TGTGCCAGCTCACCCTTCGAGGCGGGGGGCTTTGCTAATTCACCCCTCCACTTT. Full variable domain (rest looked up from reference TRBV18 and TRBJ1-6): NAGVMQNPRHLVRRRGQEARLRCSPMKGHSHVYWYRQLPEEGLKFMVYLQKENIIDESGMPKERFSAEFPKEGPSILRIQQVVRGDSAAYFCASSPFEAGGFANSPLHFGNGTRLTVT.

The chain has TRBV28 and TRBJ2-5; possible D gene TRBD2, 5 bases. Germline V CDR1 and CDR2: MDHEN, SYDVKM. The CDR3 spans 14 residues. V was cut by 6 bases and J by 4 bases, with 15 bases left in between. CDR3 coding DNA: TGTGCCAGCAGCACCGTGCGGGCGAGAGAGACCCAGTACTTC. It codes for CASSTVRARETQYF.

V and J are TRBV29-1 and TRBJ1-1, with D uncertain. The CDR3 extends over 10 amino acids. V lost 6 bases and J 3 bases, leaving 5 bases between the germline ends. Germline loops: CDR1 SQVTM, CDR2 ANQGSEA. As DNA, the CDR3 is TGCAGCGTAGAGTACACTGAAGCTTTCTTT. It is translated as CSVEYTEAFF.

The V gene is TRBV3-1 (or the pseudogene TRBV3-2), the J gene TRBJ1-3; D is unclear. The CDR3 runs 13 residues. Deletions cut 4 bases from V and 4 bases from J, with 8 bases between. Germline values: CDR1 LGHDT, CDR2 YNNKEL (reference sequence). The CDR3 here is CASSPSQGNTIYF. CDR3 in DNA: TGTGCCAGCAGCCCATCACAGGGAAACACCATATATTTT.

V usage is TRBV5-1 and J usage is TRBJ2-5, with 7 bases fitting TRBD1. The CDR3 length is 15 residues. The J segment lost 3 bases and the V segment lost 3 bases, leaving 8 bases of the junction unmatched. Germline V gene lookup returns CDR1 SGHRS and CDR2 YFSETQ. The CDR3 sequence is CASSWAGTAKETQYF. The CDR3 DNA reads TGCGCCAGCAGCTGGGCCGGGACAGCAAAAGAGACCCAGTACTTC.

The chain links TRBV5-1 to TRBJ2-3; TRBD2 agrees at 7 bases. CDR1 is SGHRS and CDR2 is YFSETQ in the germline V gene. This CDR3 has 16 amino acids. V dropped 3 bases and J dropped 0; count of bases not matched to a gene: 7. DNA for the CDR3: TGCGCCAGCAGCTGGTCCCCTAGCGGTAGCACAGATACGCAGTATTTT. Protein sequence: CASSWSPSGSTDTQYF.

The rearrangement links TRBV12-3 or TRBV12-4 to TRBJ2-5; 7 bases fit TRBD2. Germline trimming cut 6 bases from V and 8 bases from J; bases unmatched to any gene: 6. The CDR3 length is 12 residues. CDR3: CASSPGRDTQYF. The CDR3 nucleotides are TGTGCCAGCAGCCCGGGGAGGGACACCCAGTACTTC.

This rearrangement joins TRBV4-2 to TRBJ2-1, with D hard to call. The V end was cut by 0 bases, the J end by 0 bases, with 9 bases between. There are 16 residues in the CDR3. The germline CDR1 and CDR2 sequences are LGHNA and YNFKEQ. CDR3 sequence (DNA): TGTGCCAGCAGCCAAGAGCCCTACAGCTCCTACAATGAGCAGTTCTTC. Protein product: CASSQEPYSSYNEQFF.

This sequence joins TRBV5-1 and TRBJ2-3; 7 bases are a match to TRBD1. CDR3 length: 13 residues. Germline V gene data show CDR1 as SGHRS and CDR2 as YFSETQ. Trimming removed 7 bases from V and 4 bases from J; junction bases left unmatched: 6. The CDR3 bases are TGCGCCAGCTGCCGACAGGGCCCAGATACGCAGTATTTT. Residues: CASCRQGPDTQYF.

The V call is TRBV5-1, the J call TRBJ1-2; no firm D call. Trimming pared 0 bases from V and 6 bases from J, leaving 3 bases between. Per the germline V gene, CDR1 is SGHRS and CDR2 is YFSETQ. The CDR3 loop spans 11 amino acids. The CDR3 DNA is TGCGCCAGCAGCTTGGTCCATGGCTACACCTTC. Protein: CASSLVHGYTF.